What follows are 20 T cell receptor beta chains derived from one specimen sequenced in a study of blood T cell repertoires in COVID-19. Generated by immunoSEQ multiplex PCR, the TCRdb table keeps only in-frame clones and is missing some. The sample has a few hundred thousand clones; around 87% are singletons. The sequencing input was peripheral blood. All receptors come from a man aged 18 to 30 with active or convalescent COVID-19.

V usage is TRBV19 and J usage is TRBJ2-3; D remains ambiguous. Trimming shortened V by 4 bases and J by 2 bases, and 4 bases separated the two germline ends. Germline V gives CDR1 LNHDA, CDR2 SQIVND (reference sequence). This CDR3 is built from 12 residues. CDR3 sequence reads: CASSTHTDTQYF. The CDR3 DNA reads as TGTGCCAGTAGTACCCACACAGATACGCAGTATTTT.

The rearrangement uses TRBV2 and TRBJ2-5; TRBD2 aligns across 7 bases. Germline V gene lookup returns CDR1 SNHLY and CDR2 FYNNEI. The length of the CDR3 is 13 residues. V shed 7 bases, J shed 5 bases, and the junction held 7 bases outside the gene matches. The CDR3 region has the DNA TGTGCCAGCATTGGGACTATAGGGGAGACCCAGTACTTC. It yields the protein CASIGTIGETQYF.

This chain links TRBV4-1 with TRBJ2-5, with 7 bases fitting TRBD1. Germline CDR1 reads MGHRA; CDR2 reads YSYEKL. V was pared by 1 base and J by 1 base, with 3 bases of the junction left unmatched. CDR3 length: 15 residues. The CDR3 region has the DNA TGCGCCAGCAGCCAAGTCGGGACAGCCCAAGAGACCCAGTACTTC. Residues: CASSQVGTAQETQYF.

V and J are TRBV28 and TRBJ1-4, with 10 nucleotides matching TRBD1. The junction had 6 bases not matched to a gene; V was cut back by 4 bases and J by 7 bases. The CDR3 sequence is 15 residues long. The germline CDR1 and CDR2 sequences are MDHEN and SYDVKM. CDR3 protein: CASSSAGTGVEKLFF. DNA for the CDR3: TGTGCCAGCAGTTCAGCAGGGACAGGGGTTGAAAAACTGTTTTTT.

This chain links TRBV16 with TRBJ2-7; D is ambiguous. Trimming left V 0 bases short and J 2 bases short, with 5 bases between. This CDR3 comprises 13 residues. Germline V gives CDR1 KGHSY, CDR2 FQNENV. CDR3: CASSQSSAYEQYF. In DNA, the CDR3 is TGTGCCAGCAGCCAATCTTCGGCCTACGAGCAGTACTTC.

This clone was observed a few times. The chain combines TRBV5-1 with TRBJ1-4; TRBD1 might be the D (5 bases). The germline V and J ends were trimmed by 4 bases and 2 bases, with 9 bases remaining between them. The CDR3 runs to 14 residues. In germline, CDR1 is SGHRS, CDR2 YFSETQ. The CDR3 nucleotides read TGCGCCAGCAGCACTGGGGCCACTAATGAAAAACTGTTTTTT. Amino acid sequence: CASSTGATNEKLFF.

This clone has a single count. V is TRBV29-1 and J is TRBJ1-1; 8 nucleotides line up with TRBD1. The V gene end was trimmed by 1 base and the J gene end by 3 bases; junction bases not matched to a gene: 7. CDR1 and CDR2 from the germline V gene are SQVTM and ANQGSEA. This CDR3 spans 15 amino acids. DNA for the CDR3: TGCAGCGTTGAAGTCCGGACAGGGTTAGACACTGAAGCTTTCTTT. This encodes CSVEVRTGLDTEAFF.

The chain links TRBV5-1 to TRBJ2-3, with 14 nucleotides matching TRBD2. The ends lost 3 bases at V and 6 bases at J; junction bases unmatched: 6. Germline V gene sequence: CDR1 SGHRS, CDR2 YFSETQ. This CDR3 has 16 residues. In DNA form, the CDR3 reads TGCGCCAGCAGCTGGGGGGGACTAGCGGGAGTCGATACGCAGTATTTT. Its protein is CASSWGGLAGVDTQYF.

This chain joins TRBV6-5 and TRBJ1-1, with a possible D match to TRBD1 (5 bases). CDR3 size: 12 residues. The V gene lost 6 bases and the J gene lost 7 bases, with 12 bases spanning the gap. Germline V CDR1 and CDR2: MNHEY, SVGAGI. CDR3 amino acids: CASRDTPFEAFF. The CDR3 nucleotides are TGTGCCAGCAGGGACACCCCTTTTGAAGCTTTCTTT.

This chain links TRBV10-3 with TRBJ1-5; D remains unclear. The CDR3 is 14 residues long. V was pared by 2 bases and J by 7 bases, with 12 bases between. Germline V gives CDR1 ENHRY, CDR2 SYGVKD. CDR3 DNA sequence: TGTGCCATCAGTGAGAGATCTGAGGGCCAGCCCCAGCATTTT. It is translated as CAISERSEGQPQHF.

The chain uses TRBV3-1 (or the pseudogene TRBV3-2) and TRBJ1-5; D is undetermined. Deletions cut 1 base from V and 9 bases from J, with 13 bases between. The CDR3 spans 14 residues. Per germline, CDR1 LGHDT and CDR2 YNNKEL (reference sequence). The DNA for the CDR3 is TGTGCCAGCAGCCAAGGGAGAACTAGCACGCCCCAGCATTTT. It specifies CASSQGRTSTPQHF.

V usage is TRBV18 and J usage is TRBJ1-3; D gene ambiguous. The CDR3 has 14 amino acids. V was cut by 2 bases and J by 2 bases, with 7 bases left in between. The germline gives CDR1 KGHSH, CDR2 LQKENI. CDR3 loop: CASSPDQTGNTIYF. The CDR3 DNA reads as TGTGCCAGCTCACCAGATCAGACTGGAAACACCATATATTTT.

The chain couples TRBV19 to TRBJ2-7; 11 bases are shared with TRBD2. The CDR3 spans 15 residues. Germline lookup yields CDR1 LNHDA and CDR2 SQIVND (reference sequence). V dropped 4 bases and J dropped 3; count of bases not matched to a gene: 5. In DNA form, the CDR3 reads TGTGCCAGTAGTACTCTAGCGGGGGGCCTCTACGAGCAGTACTTC. This sequence encodes CASSTLAGGLYEQYF. Combining the CDR3 with reference TRBV19 and TRBJ2-7 gives the whole variable domain DGGITQSPKYLFRKEGQNVTLSCEQNLNHDAMYWYRQDPGQGLRLIYYSQIVNDFQKGDIAEGYSVSREKKESFPLTVTSAQKNPTAFYLCASSTLAGGLYEQYFGPGTRLTVT.

V and J are TRBV6-5 and TRBJ1-5; D is unresolved. Germline lookup yields CDR1 MNHEY and CDR2 SVGAGI. The CDR3 contains 14 residues. V lost 7 bases to trimming and J lost 2 bases, with 12 bases between them. The CDR3 sequence: CASTRISGNQPQHF. The CDR3 nucleotides are TGTGCCAGCACGAGGATTTCGGGCAATCAGCCCCAGCATTTT.

In its sample, this clone is medium-sized (0.01 to 0.1%). The CDR3 DNA reads as TGTGCCAGCCTCCGGGACTACGAGCAGTACTTC. Translated: CASLRDYEQYF. This chain joins TRBV2 and TRBJ2-7, with D perhaps matching TRBD2 (5 bases). Germline loops: CDR1 SNHLY, CDR2 FYNNEI. The CDR3 loop spans 11 amino acids. Trimming took off 8 bases at V and 3 bases at J, with 8 bases between the two ends.

The chain couples TRBV11-2 to TRBJ2-7, with D tentatively TRBD2 (5 bases). This CDR3 has 12 amino acids. With 0 bases removed from V and 7 bases from J, the gap between germline ends came to 7 bases. In germline, CDR1 is SGHAT, CDR2 FQNNGV. CDR3 region: CASSLDWREQYF. The CDR3 nucleotides are TGTGCCAGCAGCTTAGATTGGAGGGAGCAGTACTTC.

The chain combines TRBV7-2 with TRBJ1-2, with TRBD1 matching over 9 bases. CDR1 and CDR2 (germline): SGHTA, FQGNSA. The length of the CDR3 is 16 residues. Germline trimming cut 2 bases from V and 6 bases from J; bases unmatched to any gene: 10. Here the CDR3 DNA reads TGTGCCAGCAGCTTAACCTTAACAGGGGGCCATAATGGCTACACCTTC. Its protein product is CASSLTLTGGHNGYTF. Full variable domain (remainder filled in from reference TRBV7-2 and TRBJ1-2): GAGVSQSPSNKVTEKGKDVELRCDPISGHTALYWYRQSLGQGLEFLIYFQGNSAPDKSGLPSDRFSAERTGGSVSTLTIQRTQQEDSAVYLCASSLTLTGGHNGYTFGSGTRLTVV.

V usage is TRBV7-9 and J usage is TRBJ1-1; 7 bases agree with TRBD1. CDR1 is SEHNR, CDR2 FQNEAQ, per germline (reference sequence). The CDR3 is 14 residues long. V lost 6 bases to trimming and J lost 1 base; unmatched junction nucleotides: 5. CDR3 amino acids: CASSNRTGNTEAFF. The CDR3 DNA sequence: TGTGCCAGCAGTAACCGGACAGGGAACACTGAAGCTTTCTTT.

The gene calls are TRBV4-1 and TRBJ2-1, with 9 bases matching TRBD2. The CDR3 spans 15 residues. Germline values: CDR1 MGHRA, CDR2 YSYEKL. The ends lost 6 bases at V and 0 bases at J; junction bases unmatched: 3. The CDR3 sequence is CASSLAGSSYNEQFF. The CDR3 DNA reads as TGCGCCAGCAGTCTAGCGGGGAGCTCCTACAATGAGCAGTTCTTC.

The J gene is TRBJ2-1, the V gene TRBV11-3, with 7 positions matching TRBD1. Germline loops: CDR1 SGHNT, CDR2 YENEEA. CDR3 length: 13 amino acids. V dropped 1 base and J dropped 7; count of bases not matched to a gene: 1. CDR3 nucleotide sequence: TGTGCCAGCAGCTTAGGACAGGGTAATGAGCAGTTCTTC. Protein product: CASSLGQGNEQFF.